This T cell receptor (beta chain) was sequenced for a study of blood T cell repertoires in COVID-19. On the study more broadly: From T cells, B-cell-depleted T cells, or PBMCs came the material, which was cDNA or gDNA.

The repertoire was sequenced with immunoSEQ multiplex PCR; TCRdb's copy has only in-frame clones and lacks some. The table has about 270,000 clones, around nine tenths seen once; the top ten hold about an eighth. The Seattle patients, enrolled during active infection, were followed longitudinally. The CDR3 sequence is 13 residues long. The clonotype comes from an older woman with COVID-19, enrolled during active disease. The chain links TRBV21-1 to TRBJ2-1; TRBD2 is taken as the D call from the table, unchecked against the DNA. TRBV21-1 is a pseudogene segment. The specimen sequenced was peripheral blood. CDR3 bases: TGTGCCAGCAGCAAAGCCGAGGACAATGAGCAGTTCTTC. This translates into CASSKAEDNEQFF.